The 11 T cell receptor beta chains in this list originate from one sample, sequenced in a study of T cell responses to AZD1222 COVID-19 vaccine. The assay was immunoSEQ multiplex PCR, and TCRdb's table has in-frame clones only and misses some. The sample consists of about 110,000 clones, 65% to 85% of them appearing once. This specimen was peripheral blood, taken on day 0 of AZD1222 vaccination. The origin of the receptors is an adult in good health.

This chain's CDR3 is CASSPRTGLDEQYF. CDR3 in DNA: TGTGCCAGCTCACCGAGGACAGGGTTGGACGAGCAGTACTTC. The rearrangement links TRBV18 to TRBJ2-7; 8 bases fit TRBD1. J was trimmed by 5 bases and V by 3 bases; bases with no gene match: 6. Germline CDR1 reads KGHSH; CDR2 reads LQKENI. CDR3 length equals 14 residues.

The J gene is TRBJ2-7, the V gene TRBV9; 7 bases agree with TRBD2. The CDR3 runs 17 residues. The trim removed 0 bases at V and 3 bases at J, leaving 12 bases unmatched. Germline values: CDR1 SGDLS, CDR2 YYNGEE. The CDR3 sequence: CASSVAKGGSGYYEQYF. CDR3 coding DNA: TGTGCCAGCAGCGTAGCAAAAGGTGGTAGCGGGTACTACGAGCAGTACTTC.

The CDR3 spells CASSIPGQFSGNTIYF. For the CDR3, the DNA is TGTGCCAGTAGTATTCCTGGCCAGTTCTCTGGAAACACCATATATTTT. The chain couples TRBV19 to TRBJ1-3; D uncertain. V was cut by 3 bases and J by 0 bases, with 12 bases left in between. CDR3 length: 16 amino acids. Germline-derived CDR1 and CDR2 are LNHDA and SQIVND (reference sequence).

This sequence joins TRBV5-6 and TRBJ2-7; 10 bases are a match to TRBD2. J gave up 1 base and V 0 bases, and 4 bases lay outside the gene matches. CDR1 and CDR2 (germline): SGHDT, YYEEEE. The CDR3 loop spans 16 amino acids. DNA for the CDR3: TGTGCCAGCAGCTTGGAGGCTAGCGGGAGTTCCTACGAGCAGTACTTC. It translates to CASSLEASGSSYEQYF.

The genes are TRBV27 and TRBJ2-2; D is unresolved. The CDR3 totals 15 residues. Trimming took off 8 bases at V and 1 base at J, with 14 bases between the two ends. Germline V gene sequence: CDR1 MNHEY, CDR2 SMNVEV (reference sequence). For the CDR3, the DNA is TGTGCCAGCGCGCGGATCTCAGGGAACACCGGGGAGCTGTTTTTT. Protein: CASARISGNTGELFF.

This clone has more than one count but fewer than ten. The chain uses TRBV5-1 and TRBJ2-5; 7 bases align to TRBD1. The CDR3 spans 15 residues. V dropped 4 bases and J dropped 1; count of bases not matched to a gene: 7. CDR1 is SGHRS and CDR2 is YFSETQ in the germline V gene. The CDR3 DNA sequence: TGCGCCAGCAGCGGTGGGGACAGAGTCCAAGAGACCCAGTACTTC. This sequence encodes CASSGGDRVQETQYF. The whole variable domain, filled in from reference TRBV5-1 and TRBJ2-5, reads KAGVTQTPRYLIKTRGQQVTLSCSPISGHRSVSWYQQTPGQGLQFLFEYFSETQRNKGNFPGRFSGRQFSNSRSEMNVSTLELGDSALYLCASSGGDRVQETQYFGPGTRLLVL.

The rearrangement joins TRBV27 to TRBJ1-4, with D perhaps matching TRBD1 (6 bases). Germline V gives CDR1 MNHEY, CDR2 SMNVEV (reference sequence). V lost 6 bases and J lost 4, with 12 bases in between. This CDR3 is built from 14 residues. CDR3 coding DNA: TGTGCCAGCAGGAAACAGGGAGTTAATGAAAAACTGTTTTTT. Protein sequence: CASRKQGVNEKLFF. The full variable domain, rest sourced from reference TRBV27 and TRBJ1-4, is EAQVTQNPRYLITVTGKKLTVTCSQNMNHEYMSWYRQDPGLGLRQIYYSMNVEVTDKGDVPEGYKVSRKEKRNFPLILESPSPNQTSLYFCASRKQGVNEKLFFGSGTQLSVL.

The chain is built from TRBV19 and TRBJ2-6, with D perhaps TRBD1 (7 bases). Per germline, CDR1 LNHDA and CDR2 SQIVND (reference sequence). Trimming stripped 5 bases from V and 0 bases from J, with 17 bases between. The CDR3 is 18 amino acids. CDR3 region: CASSEAGTVSSGANVLTF. The CDR3 DNA reads TGTGCCAGTAGTGAGGCGGGGACAGTCTCCTCTGGGGCCAACGTCCTGACTTTC.

The chain carries TRBV28 and TRBJ2-7, with TRBD1 matching 9 bases. V lost 7 bases, J lost 3 bases, and 25 bases stayed unmatched. The CDR3 extends over 20 amino acids. Germline loops: CDR1 MDHEN, CDR2 SYDVKM. The CDR3 spells CASNPFTGTGSTKTIYEQYF. The CDR3 bases are TGTGCCAGCAACCCTTTTACCGGGACAGGGTCAACGAAGACTATCTACGAGCAGTACTTC.

The chain uses TRBV18 and TRBJ2-5; D possibly corresponds to TRBD1 (5 bases). Trimming took off 1 base at V and 5 bases at J, with 11 bases between the two ends. The CDR3 covers 14 residues. Germline V gives CDR1 KGHSH, CDR2 LQKENI. The CDR3 sequence: CASSPQAQGETQYF. DNA of the CDR3: TGTGCCAGCTCACCACAGGCCCAGGGCGAGACCCAGTACTTC.

The chain carries TRBV7-2 and TRBJ2-7, with a possible D match to TRBD1 (6 bases). Per germline, CDR1 SGHTA and CDR2 FQGNSA. This CDR3 spans 13 amino acids. Trimming took off 4 bases at V and 2 bases at J, with 9 bases between the two ends. The chain's CDR3 is CASSSHRAYEQYF. Written as DNA, the CDR3 is TGTGCCAGCAGCTCTCACAGGGCCTACGAGCAGTACTTC.